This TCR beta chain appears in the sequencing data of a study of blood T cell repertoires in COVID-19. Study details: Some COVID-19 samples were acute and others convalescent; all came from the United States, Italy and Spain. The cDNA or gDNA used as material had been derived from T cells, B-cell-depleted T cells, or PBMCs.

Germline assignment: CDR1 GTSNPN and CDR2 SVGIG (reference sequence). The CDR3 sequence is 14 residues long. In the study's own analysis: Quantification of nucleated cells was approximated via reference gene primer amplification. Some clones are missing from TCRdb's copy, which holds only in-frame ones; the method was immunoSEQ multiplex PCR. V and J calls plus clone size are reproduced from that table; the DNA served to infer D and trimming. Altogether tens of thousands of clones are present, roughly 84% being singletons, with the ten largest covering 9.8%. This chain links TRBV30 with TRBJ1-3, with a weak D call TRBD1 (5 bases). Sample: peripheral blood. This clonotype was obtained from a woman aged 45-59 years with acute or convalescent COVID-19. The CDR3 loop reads CALRVGSAGNTIYF. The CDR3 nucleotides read TGTGCGCTCAGGGTCGGGTCTGCTGGAAACACCATATATTTT.